This TCR beta chain was obtained from a study of blood T cell repertoires in COVID-19. Recruited during active infection, patients (from Seattle) were subsequently followed longitudinally. This table comes from immunoSEQ multiplex PCR, and its TCRdb copy is limited to in-frame clones, with some not included. The sample holds about 410,000 clones, around nine tenths seen once. CDR3 length equals 16 residues. Germline CDR1 and CDR2: SEHNR and FQNEAQ (reference sequence). V was shortened by 6 bases and J by 0 bases, with 15 bases between the two germline ends. This chain links TRBV7-9 with TRBJ1-3; weak D call: TRBD1 (6 bases). Material: peripheral blood. The origin of this receptor is a woman aged 40 to 50 with COVID-19, enrolled during active disease. CDR3 amino acids: CASSLTGILSGNTIYF. The CDR3 coding sequence is TGTGCCAGCAGTCTCACAGGGATTCTCTCTGGAAACACCATATATTTT.